Below, 18 T cell receptor beta chains from the same sample are listed, as sequenced in a study of blood T cell repertoires in COVID-19. The repertoire was sequenced with immunoSEQ multiplex PCR; TCRdb's copy has only in-frame clones and lacks some. The sample consists of 350,000 to 550,000 clones, around 90% of them appearing once. The sample was PBMCs or T cells enriched from blood (not recorded which). Receptors were obtained from a woman aged 18-29 years with acute COVID-19.

The genes are TRBV7-6 and TRBJ2-1; 7 bases fit TRBD2. The CDR3 sequence is 17 residues long. Germline loops: CDR1 SGHVS, CDR2 FNYEAQ. With V trimmed by 0 bases and J by 4 bases, 9 bases remained unmatched. CDR3 coding DNA: TGTGCCAGCAGCTTAGCCCCGGCTAGCGGAACGTACAATGAGCAGTTCTTC. Its translation is CASSLAPASGTYNEQFF.

The V and J genes are TRBV19 and TRBJ1-1; D possibly corresponds to TRBD1 (6 bases). The germline CDR1 and CDR2 sequences are LNHDA and SQIVND (reference sequence). The CDR3 consists of 16 residues. V was pared by 1 base and J by 8 bases, with 20 bases between. CDR3 DNA: TGTGCCAGTAGTATAGGCAATAAAGGGGGAAGGAGCGAAGCTTTCTTT. Encoded protein: CASSIGNKGGRSEAFF.

The chain recombines TRBV3-1 (or the pseudogene TRBV3-2) with TRBJ2-3; the match to TRBD2 covers 8 bases. The V gene end was trimmed by 2 bases and the J gene end by 1 base; junction bases not matched to a gene: 8. This CDR3 has 17 residues. The germline V gene has CDR1 LGHDT and CDR2 YNNKEL (reference sequence). The CDR3 loop reads CASSQSFGGAGTDTQYF. DNA of the CDR3: TGTGCCAGCAGCCAATCCTTCGGGGGGGCCGGCACAGATACGCAGTATTTT.

This clone was seen at least ten times. The chain employs TRBV29-1 and TRBJ1-1, with D possibly TRBD1 on 6 matching bases. CDR3 size: 12 residues. Germline-derived CDR1 and CDR2 are SQVTM and ANQGSEA. Trimming pared 6 bases from V and 2 bases from J, leaving 10 bases between. CDR3 sequence: CSVVRGNTEAFF. DNA for the CDR3: TGCAGCGTGGTCAGGGGAAACACTGAAGCTTTCTTT.

The chain employs TRBV25-1 and TRBJ1-5; possibly TRBD1 for D (5 bases). Germline V gene sequence: CDR1 MGHDK, CDR2 SYGVNS. The V end was cut by 3 bases, the J end by 0 bases, with 15 bases between. The CDR3 spans 17 residues. The DNA of the CDR3 is TGTGCCAGCAGTGACGGGACTCCCCGGCATAGCAATCAGCCCCAGCATTTT. Its translation: CASSDGTPRHSNQPQHF.

This chain joins TRBV5-8 and TRBJ1-1, with D possibly matching TRBD1 (5 bases). V gave up 2 bases and J gave up 1 base, with 9 bases separating them. The CDR3 sequence is 14 residues long. Germline-derived CDR1 and CDR2 are SGHTS and YDEGEE. The CDR3 loop reads CASSFLDRNTEAFF. The DNA for the CDR3 is TGTGCCAGCAGCTTCTTAGACAGGAACACTGAAGCTTTCTTT.

This clone was seen a single time. The gene calls are TRBV5-1 and TRBJ2-5; the D gene is possibly TRBD2 (5 bases). CDR1 is SGHRS, CDR2 YFSETQ, per germline. V was shortened by 4 bases and J by 5 bases, with 18 bases between the two germline ends. The CDR3 spans 15 residues. As DNA, the CDR3 is TGCGCCAGCAGCCAATTACTAGGTAGACCGGAGACCCAGTACTTC. Translation gives CASSQLLGRPETQYF.

The chain uses TRBV29-1 and TRBJ1-1, with TRBD1 matching 9 bases. Germline CDR1 SQVTM, CDR2 ANQGSEA. Germline trimming cut 4 bases from V and 4 bases from J; bases unmatched to any gene: 7. This CDR3 is built from 14 residues. This CDR3 is CSVGYRGPGTEAFF. The CDR3 DNA follows: TGCAGCGTTGGATACAGGGGGCCGGGCACTGAAGCTTTCTTT.

This chain links TRBV4-2 with TRBJ2-1; 11 nucleotides agree with TRBD2. Germline V CDR1 and CDR2: LGHNA, YNFKEQ. After removal of 4 bases from V and 7 bases from J, the junction contained 12 bases not matched to a gene. The length of the CDR3 is 17 residues. DNA of the CDR3: TGTGCCAGCAGCCCCCAAGGGGGACTAGCGGTTAGGAATGAGCAGTTCTTC. Amino acids: CASSPQGGLAVRNEQFF.

V gene TRBV28 combines with J gene TRBJ2-3; 10 positions match TRBD2. Trimming removed 5 bases from V and 2 bases from J; junction bases left unmatched: 4. This CDR3 has 15 amino acids. Germline lookup yields CDR1 MDHEN and CDR2 SYDVKM. The CDR3 is CASSVGTSATDTQYF. For the CDR3, the DNA is TGTGCCAGCAGTGTAGGGACTAGCGCCACAGATACGCAGTATTTT.

The rearrangement joins TRBV13 to TRBJ1-2, with 7 bases identical to TRBD1. V gave up 6 bases and J gave up 4 bases; unmatched junction bases: 8. CDR3 size: 14 residues. Germline V CDR1 and CDR2: PRHDT, FYEKMQ (reference sequence). CDR3 sequence (DNA): TGTGCCAGCAGAACAGGGGCAGGGGGCTATGGCTACACCTTC. This encodes CASRTGAGGYGYTF.

The chain recombines TRBV28 with TRBJ1-1; 8 bases align to TRBD1. This CDR3 region has 15 residues. The V gene end was trimmed by 5 bases and the J gene end by 1 base; junction bases not matched to a gene: 6. Germline CDR1 reads MDHEN; CDR2 reads SYDVKM. CDR3 nucleotide sequence: TGTGCCAGCAGTACCCGACAGGGGAGGAACACTGAAGCTTTCTTT. Encoded protein: CASSTRQGRNTEAFF.

This clone was observed a single time. The chain recombines TRBV7-3 with TRBJ1-4; perhaps TRBD1 as D (5 bases). This CDR3 comprises 15 residues. V was shortened by 4 bases and J by 7 bases, with 16 bases between the two germline ends. The V gene's germline CDR1 is SGHTA and CDR2 FQGTGA. The chain's CDR3 is CASSSTGQRGEKLFF. DNA for the CDR3: TGTGCCAGCAGCTCGACGGGCCAAAGGGGTGAAAAACTGTTTTTT.

V usage is TRBV3-1 (or the pseudogene TRBV3-2) and J usage is TRBJ1-1; 7 bases line up with TRBD1. CDR1 is LGHDT and CDR2 is YNNKEL in the germline V gene (reference sequence). The CDR3 covers 15 residues. V lost 3 bases to trimming and J lost 4 bases; unmatched junction nucleotides: 8. The CDR3 DNA sequence: TGTGCCAGCAGCCATACAGGGTCAGGGGGCACTGAAGCTTTCTTT. The encoded protein is CASSHTGSGGTEAFF.

This clone was seen only once. The rearrangement joins TRBV10-2 to TRBJ2-2; 15 bases are a match to TRBD2. Germline V gene lookup returns CDR1 WSHSY and CDR2 SAAADI. The CDR3 consists of 19 residues. V shed 0 bases, J shed 3 bases, and the junction held 5 bases outside the gene matches. In DNA, the CDR3 is TGCGCCAGCAGTGAGTCAGTGGGACTAGCGGGAGGTTACACCGGGGAGCTGTTTTTT. Translating gives CASSESVGLAGGYTGELFF.

The chain is built from TRBV5-1 and TRBJ2-7, with a weak D call TRBD2 (5 bases). The CDR3 is 14 residues long. V was pared by 3 bases and J by 6 bases, with 16 bases between. Germline CDR1 and CDR2: SGHRS and YFSETQ. The CDR3 DNA sequence: TGCGCCAGCAGCTATGAGGGTCAGCTAAGCGAGCAGTACTTC. Translation: CASSYEGQLSEQYF. The variable domain in full, with the rest retrieved from reference TRBV5-1 and TRBJ2-7, is KAGVTQTPRYLIKTRGQQVTLSCSPISGHRSVSWYQQTPGQGLQFLFEYFSETQRNKGNFPGRFSGRQFSNSRSEMNVSTLELGDSALYLCASSYEGQLSEQYFGPGTRLTVT.

The chain links TRBV5-1 to TRBJ2-2, with TRBD2 as a possible D gene (5 bases). This CDR3 region has 16 residues. Looked up from germline, CDR1 is SGHRS and CDR2 is YFSETQ. The V end was cut by 0 bases, the J end by 5 bases, with 14 bases between. The CDR3 loop reads CASSLATRARTGELFF. The CDR3 DNA reads as TGCGCCAGCAGCTTGGCCACGAGGGCACGAACCGGGGAGCTGTTTTTT. The complete variable domain, with remaining parts taken from reference TRBV5-1 and TRBJ2-2, reads KAGVTQTPRYLIKTRGQQVTLSCSPISGHRSVSWYQQTPGQGLQFLFEYFSETQRNKGNFPGRFSGRQFSNSRSEMNVSTLELGDSALYLCASSLATRARTGELFFGEGSRLTVL.

This sequence joins TRBV19 and TRBJ2-2, with D tentatively TRBD2 (5 bases). Germline V gene lookup returns CDR1 LNHDA and CDR2 SQIVND (reference sequence). The V end lost 7 bases, the J end lost 0 bases, and 12 bases lay between the germline ends. This CDR3 has 15 residues. DNA of the CDR3: TGTGCCAGTACCCCATCGGGGTCGAACACCGGGGAGCTGTTTTTT. Translated: CASTPSGSNTGELFF.